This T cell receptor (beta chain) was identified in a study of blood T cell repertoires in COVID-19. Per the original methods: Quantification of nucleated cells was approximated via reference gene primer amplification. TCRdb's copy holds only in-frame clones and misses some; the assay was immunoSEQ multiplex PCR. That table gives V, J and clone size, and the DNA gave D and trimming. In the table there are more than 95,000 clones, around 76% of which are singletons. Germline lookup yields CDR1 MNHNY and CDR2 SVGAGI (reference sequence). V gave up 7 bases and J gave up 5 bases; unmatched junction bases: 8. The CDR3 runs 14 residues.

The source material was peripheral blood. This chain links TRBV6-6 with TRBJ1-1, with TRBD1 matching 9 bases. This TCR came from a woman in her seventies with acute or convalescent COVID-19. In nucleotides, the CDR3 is TGTGCCAGCATCGAAGGACAGGGGTGGACTGAAGCTTTCTTT. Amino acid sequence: CASIEGQGWTEAFF.